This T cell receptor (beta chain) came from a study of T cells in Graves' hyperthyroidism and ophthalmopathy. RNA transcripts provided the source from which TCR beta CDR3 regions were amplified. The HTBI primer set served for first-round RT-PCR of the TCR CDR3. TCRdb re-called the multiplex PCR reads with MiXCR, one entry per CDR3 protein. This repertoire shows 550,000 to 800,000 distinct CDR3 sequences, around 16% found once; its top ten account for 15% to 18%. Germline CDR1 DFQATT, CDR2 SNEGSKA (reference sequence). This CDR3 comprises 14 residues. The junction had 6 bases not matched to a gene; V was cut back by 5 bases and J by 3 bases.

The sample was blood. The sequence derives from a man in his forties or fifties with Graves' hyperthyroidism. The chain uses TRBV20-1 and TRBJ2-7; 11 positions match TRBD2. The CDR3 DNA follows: TGCAGTGCTTACCGCGGACTAGCGGGCTACGAGCAGTACTTC. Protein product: CSAYRGLAGYEQYF.